The 11 T cell receptor beta chains listed next were all sequenced from one sample in a study of blood T cell repertoires in COVID-19. Repertoires were generated with immunoSEQ multiplex PCR, while TCRdb's copy carries only in-frame clones and drops some. Of about 210,000 clones listed, just under 90% are singletons. Sequencing input: PBMCs or T cells enriched from blood (not recorded which). All receptors come from a young man who had recovered from COVID-19.

CDR3 region: CASSLPGTGELFF. In nucleotides, the CDR3 is TGTGCCAGCAGTTTACCAGGGACCGGGGAGCTGTTTTTT. This chain links TRBV27 with TRBJ2-2; the D gene is possibly TRBD1 (5 bases). Trimming removed 2 bases from V and 5 bases from J, with 6 bases in between. This CDR3 spans 13 amino acids. Looked up from germline, CDR1 is MNHEY and CDR2 is SMNVEV (reference sequence).

The chain recombines TRBV12-3 or TRBV12-4 with TRBJ1-5; D gene unclear. This CDR3 is 13 amino acids long. Trimming shortened V by 5 bases and J by 5 bases, and 10 bases separated the two germline ends. CDR3 loop: CASSRDTYQPQHF. CDR3 in DNA: TGTGCCAGCAGTCGAGACACCTATCAGCCCCAGCATTTT.

This chain joins TRBV7-9 and TRBJ2-1, with 9 bases matching TRBD1. This CDR3 is 17 amino acids long. Germline trimming cut 1 base from V and 5 bases from J; bases unmatched to any gene: 9. Germline assignment: CDR1 SEHNR and CDR2 FQNEAQ (reference sequence). In nucleotides, the CDR3 is TGTGCCAGCAGCTTAGGATTAGACAGGGGGGGAAACAATGAGCAGTTCTTC. Translation: CASSLGLDRGGNNEQFF.

The chain carries TRBV13 and TRBJ2-1, with 8 bases fitting TRBD2. CDR3 length: 16 amino acids. V was pared by 5 bases and J by 7 bases, with 13 bases of the junction left unmatched. Per germline, CDR1 PRHDT and CDR2 FYEKMQ (reference sequence). CDR3 residues: CASSGPTGGAKNEQFF. The CDR3 DNA reads as TGTGCCAGCAGCGGCCCTACCGGGGGGGCTAAAAATGAGCAGTTCTTC.

This chain links TRBV9 with TRBJ2-1; 7 nucleotides align to TRBD2. Per the germline V gene, CDR1 is SGDLS and CDR2 is YYNGEE. There are 14 residues in the CDR3. With 4 bases clipped from V and 8 bases from J, the junction kept 9 bases outside the gene matches. CDR3 region: CASSHPGGGHEQFF. The CDR3 DNA sequence: TGTGCCAGCAGCCACCCCGGGGGAGGGCATGAGCAGTTCTTC.

V and J are TRBV28 and TRBJ2-6; D is unclear. From germline, CDR1 is MDHEN and CDR2 SYDVKM. The germline V and J ends were trimmed by 5 bases and 0 bases, with 5 bases remaining between them. The CDR3 sequence is 14 residues long. The CDR3 DNA is TGTGCCAGCAGTCAGGTCTCTGGGGCCAACGTCCTGACTTTC. Amino acids: CASSQVSGANVLTF.

The CDR3 sequence: CASSLYGRDRLAGRSYEQYF. CDR3 sequence (DNA): TGTGCCAGCAGTTTATATGGGAGGGATCGACTAGCGGGACGCTCCTACGAGCAGTACTTC. The rearrangement uses TRBV28 and TRBJ2-7; 11 nucleotides match TRBD2. This CDR3 is 20 amino acids long. The germline V gene has CDR1 MDHEN and CDR2 SYDVKM. V lost 1 base, J lost 0 bases, and 14 bases stayed unmatched.

The V call is TRBV27, the J call TRBJ1-5, with 7 bases aligning to TRBD1. The junction had 4 bases not matched to a gene; V was cut back by 5 bases and J by 3 bases. Germline CDR1 is MNHEY and CDR2 is SMNVEV (reference sequence). The CDR3 consists of 14 residues. The CDR3 region has the DNA TGTGCCAGCAGTCTCAGGGGGGCCAATCAGCCCCAGCATTTT. Amino acid sequence: CASSLRGANQPQHF.

The chain recombines TRBV4-3 with TRBJ2-7; 8 nucleotides align to TRBD2. The trim removed 1 base at V and 7 bases at J, leaving 12 bases unmatched. This CDR3 spans 16 amino acids. CDR1 LGHNA and CDR2 YSLEER come from the germline V gene. The DNA for the CDR3 is TGCGCCAGCAGCCAAGTCCCGAGCGGGAGTCTGGGGGAGCAGTACTTC. Translated: CASSQVPSGSLGEQYF.

The V gene is TRBV6-6, the J gene TRBJ2-7; 7 bases agree with TRBD1. The CDR3 is 13 amino acids. V lost 0 bases and J lost 4; bases outside the gene matches: 0. Germline V gene data show CDR1 as MNHNY and CDR2 as SVGAGI (reference sequence). This chain's CDR3 is CASSYSTGYEQYF. In DNA form, the CDR3 reads TGTGCCAGCAGTTACTCGACAGGGTACGAGCAGTACTTC.

This clone was counted once. The chain employs TRBV28 and TRBJ2-5; TRBD2 agrees at 9 bases. The V gene end was trimmed by 5 bases and the J gene end by 1 base; junction bases not matched to a gene: 2. The CDR3 sequence is 14 residues long. Per germline, CDR1 MDHEN and CDR2 SYDVKM. The CDR3 sequence is CASSVGLAQETQYF. CDR3 nucleotide sequence: TGTGCCAGCAGTGTGGGACTAGCCCAAGAGACCCAGTACTTC.